These T cell receptor beta chains were read from a single sample in a study of cytomegalovirus exposure and HLA in healthy donors. Clones were sequenced by immunoSEQ multiplex PCR, and TCRdb holds only the in-frame ones, with some missing. The table shows about 77,000 clones, with 75% to 80% occurring only once. What was sequenced was PBMCs. The receptor source for this set is a middle-aged man in good health and CMV-seronegative. The CDR3 runs from the conserved cysteine through the conserved F or W. A D gene is named only where the DNA matches it firmly. Size is omitted from some rows. Given values are once, few, many or a class for expanded clones.

d_call clone_size j_call cdr3_length v_call cdr3_aa cdr3_nt
NA NA TRBJ2-2 16 TRBV29-1 CSVLSRGQINTGELFF TGCAGCGTACTCTCGCGGGGACAGATAAACACCGGGGAGCTGTTTTTT
NA few TRBJ1-1 12 TRBV28 CAIGGRNTEAFF TGTGCCATCGGGGGGAGGAACACTGAAGCTTTCTTT
TRBD1 NA TRBJ1-2 15 TRBV14 CASSLNRGFHYGYTF TGTGCCAGCAGCCTTAACAGGGGTTTCCACTATGGCTACACCTTC
NA NA TRBJ2-7 14 TRBV7-2 CASSLMASSHEQYF TGTGCCAGCAGCTTAATGGCTAGCTCCCACGAGCAGTACTTC
TRBD2 NA TRBJ2-1 14 TRBV30 CAWSVLRLAGEQFF TGTGCCTGGAGTGTACTACGACTAGCGGGTGAGCAGTTCTTC
NA NA TRBJ1-1 13 TRBV5-4 CAVRRVPGTEAFF TGTGCCGTTAGACGGGTACCGGGCACTGAAGCTTTCTTT
NA NA TRBJ2-7 13 TRBV5-4 CASSLGGEGEQYF TGTGCCAGCAGCTTGGGGGGCGAAGGCGAGCAGTACTTC
NA NA TRBJ1-1 14 TRBV5-1 CASSLGQMNTEAFF TGCGCCAGCAGCTTGGGACAGATGAACACTGAAGCTTTCTTT
TRBD1 few TRBJ1-5 15 TRBV5-8 CASSLTGARDQPQHF TGTGCCAGCAGCTTGACAGGGGCCCGGGATCAGCCCCAGCATTTT
TRBD1 NA TRBJ2-7 13 TRBV5-1 CASRDRGHYEQYF TGCGCCAGCCGGGACAGGGGGCACTACGAGCAGTACTTC
TRBD1 NA TRBJ2-6 17 TRBV7-6 CASSLGQGRSGANVLTF TGTGCCAGCAGCCTCGGACAGGGGCGCTCTGGGGCCAACGTCCTGACTTTC
TRBD2 NA TRBJ2-7 15 TRBV6-5 CASRTSGSQSGEQYF TGTGCCAGCAGGACTAGCGGGAGCCAATCGGGCGAGCAGTACTTC
NA few TRBJ2-3 16 TRBV19 CASDTTGVGRADTQYF TGTGCCAGCGACACTACTGGGGTTGGGAGAGCAGATACGCAGTATTTT
TRBD1 NA TRBJ1-2 14 TRBV5-1 CASSGTVGSYGYTF TGCGCCAGCAGCGGGACAGTGGGAAGCTATGGCTACACCTTC
NA NA TRBJ2-5 14 TRBV7-9 CASSLPGIGETQYF TGTGCCAGCAGCTTACCGGGGATCGGTGAGACCCAGTACTTC
NA NA TRBJ1-2 13 TRBV4-2 CASSTQGSYGYTF TGTGCCAGCAGCACACAGGGTAGCTATGGCTACACCTTC